This T cell receptor beta chain derives from a study of blood T cell repertoires in COVID-19. Across the study: Samples taken during acute and convalescent COVID-19 were collected in the United States, Italy and Spain. In each case, the material was cDNA or gDNA derived from T cells, B-cell-depleted T cells, or PBMCs.

The authors' processing: Amplification of reference gene primers was used by the study to estimate nucleated cell counts. Here immunoSEQ multiplex PCR was the method, and the copy in TCRdb shows in-frame clones only, minus some. That table gives V, J and clone size, and the DNA gave D and trimming. The table records over 70,000 clones, about 85% of them present only once. Seattle-derived patients entered the study during active infection and were followed longitudinally. The length of the CDR3 is 16 residues. Germline lookup yields CDR1 SGHVS and CDR2 FNYEAQ. The V and J ends lost 2 bases and 4 bases respectively, with 16 bases between them.

V and J are TRBV7-6 and TRBJ2-3, with D perhaps TRBD2 (6 bases). The sample taken for sequencing was peripheral blood. The clonotype was recovered from a man between 60 and 75 years old with COVID-19, enrolled during active disease. The CDR3 bases are TGTGCCAGCAGCTTAATGATGGCGGGAAGTGCAGATACGCAGTATTTT. Protein product: CASSLMMAGSADTQYF.